The next 11 T cell receptor beta chains were all read from a single sample in a study of T cell changes during pregnancy in multiple sclerosis. The table came from immunoSEQ multiplex PCR; TCRdb's copy has only in-frame clones and leaves some out. The table includes around 75,000 clones, roughly 90% detected once. The specimen was peripheral blood, collected in the first trimester of pregnancy. These receptors were taken from a female donor in good health, enrolled as a control in a pregnancy study.

The rearrangement links TRBV5-1 to TRBJ2-3; maybe TRBD1 (6 bases). Germline-derived CDR1 and CDR2 are SGHRS and YFSETQ. The ends were cut back, 7 bases at V and 2 bases at J, with 14 bases in the middle. This CDR3 comprises 14 residues. CDR3 protein: CASGSTGHTDTQYF. The CDR3 DNA is TGCGCCAGCGGATCCACAGGGCACACAGATACGCAGTATTTT.

This chain connects TRBV7-2 to TRBJ2-5; 8 positions agree with TRBD1. The CDR3 length is 14 residues. J gave up 4 bases and V 5 bases, and 6 bases lay outside the gene matches. Germline loops: CDR1 SGHTA, CDR2 FQGNSA. The CDR3, as DNA: TGTGCCAGCAGCACCGGGACAGGAGGAGAGACCCAGTACTTC. Protein: CASSTGTGGETQYF. The variable domain in full, completed from reference TRBV7-2 and TRBJ2-5, reads GAGVSQSPSNKVTEKGKDVELRCDPISGHTALYWYRQSLGQGLEFLIYFQGNSAPDKSGLPSDRFSAERTGGSVSTLTIQRTQQEDSAVYLCASSTGTGGETQYFGPGTRLLVL.

This chain joins TRBV6-6 and TRBJ2-2, with D maybe TRBD2 (6 bases). This CDR3 has 12 amino acids. Germline V gives CDR1 MNHNY, CDR2 SVGAGI (reference sequence). V was clipped by 7 bases and J by 6 bases, with 9 bases between them. DNA of the CDR3: TGTGCCAGCAAGGGCGGGGCCGGGGAGCTGTTTTTT. This encodes CASKGGAGELFF.

The V call is TRBV9, the J call TRBJ2-1, with 12 bases fitting TRBD2. Germline V gives CDR1 SGDLS, CDR2 YYNGEE. The CDR3 loop spans 15 amino acids. V shed 2 bases, J shed 4 bases, and the junction held 1 base outside the gene matches. CDR3 nucleotides: TGTGCCAGCAGCGTCGGGACTAGCGGGTACAATGAGCAGTTCTTC. This gives the protein CASSVGTSGYNEQFF.

This clone was detected a few times. V is TRBV27 and J is TRBJ1-6; D is undetermined. Germline lookup yields CDR1 MNHEY and CDR2 SMNVEV (reference sequence). Trimming left V 0 bases short and J 16 bases short, with 13 bases between. This CDR3 contains 13 residues. DNA for the CDR3: TGTGCCAGCAGTTTATCGGACCCGGGGATTCTCCACTTT. This gives the protein CASSLSDPGILHF.

This chain uses TRBV7-8 with TRBJ1-4; 7 nucleotides align to TRBD1. V shed 5 bases, J shed 3 bases, and the junction held 6 bases outside the gene matches. The CDR3 runs to 15 residues. Germline values: CDR1 SGHVS, CDR2 FQNEAQ. CDR3 sequence reads: CASSLRTGANEKLFF. CDR3 DNA: TGTGCCAGCAGCCTCCGGACAGGCGCTAATGAAAAACTGTTTTTT.

The chain has TRBV27 and TRBJ1-1; 9 bases align to TRBD1. Looked up from germline, CDR1 is MNHEY and CDR2 is SMNVEV (reference sequence). The CDR3 length is 17 residues. V trimming: 4 bases; J trimming: 1 base; junction bases outside the gene matches: 10. The CDR3 sequence is CASSSFRTGAQNTEAFF. Here the CDR3 DNA reads TGTGCCAGCAGTTCCTTTCGGACAGGGGCACAGAACACTGAAGCTTTCTTT.

V is TRBV7-2 and J is TRBJ2-7; 7 positions agree with TRBD1. After removal of 5 bases from V and 4 bases from J, the junction contained 8 bases not matched to a gene. Germline loops: CDR1 SGHTA, CDR2 FQGNSA. The CDR3 totals 14 residues. The CDR3 DNA follows: TGTGCCAGCAGCCCTTGGACAGGAATATACGAGCAGTACTTC. It specifies CASSPWTGIYEQYF.

The V and J genes are TRBV6-1 and TRBJ2-4; D call uncertain. The V end was cut by 0 bases, the J end by 3 bases, with 6 bases between. The CDR3 length is 14 residues. Germline CDR1 reads MNHNS; CDR2 reads SASEGT. DNA of the CDR3: TGTGCCAGCAGTGAAGCTACTATCAAAAACATTCAGTACTTC. This translates into CASSEATIKNIQYF.

The chain uses TRBV5-4 and TRBJ1-1; 7 bases line up with TRBD1. The J segment lost 5 bases and the V segment lost 2 bases, leaving 6 bases of the junction unmatched. The CDR3 has 14 residues. Looked up from germline, CDR1 is SGHNT and CDR2 is YYREEE (reference sequence). CDR3 sequence (DNA): TGTGCCAGCAGCTTAGGACAGGATAGTACTGAAGCTTTCTTT. Translated, it gives CASSLGQDSTEAFF. Supplemented by reference TRBV5-4 and TRBJ1-1, the full variable domain reads ETGVTQSPTHLIKTRGQQVTLRCSSQSGHNTVSWYQQALGQGPQFIFQYYREEENGRGNFPPRFSGLQFPNYSSELNVNALELDDSALYLCASSLGQDSTEAFFGQGTRLTVV.

The chain links TRBV5-1 to TRBJ2-5; TRBD1 matches at 11 bases. The assigned J gene may be wrong: the sequence end matches TRBJ2-7 better. The germline V gene encodes CDR1 SGHRS and CDR2 YFSETQ. CDR3 length: 15 amino acids. CDR3 nucleotides: TGCGCCAGCAGCCCCGGGACAGGGGGGACCTACGAGCAGTACTTC. Translation: CASSPGTGGTYEQYF.